This T cell receptor beta chain appears in the sequencing data of a study of Graves' ophthalmopathy and Graves' hyperthyroidism (dated by TCRdb to the late 2010s). Concerning the study at large: A patient counted as having stable hyperthyroidism if there was no progression to ophthalmopathy within 18 months of follow-up. The study used signatures of the TCR beta repertoire to tell Graves' ophthalmopathy apart from Graves' hyperthyroidism and to predict which patients would progress to ophthalmopathy. In more than five hyperthyroidism patients, the T-cell repertoires found in thyroid tissue were compared with those found in blood. In total, 135 blood samples were TCR-sequenced: fewer than 50 ophthalmopathy, roughly 77 hyperthyroidism and some 17 hyperthyroidism-to-ophthalmopathy patients. A discovery set of 95 to 100 patients (43 ophthalmopathy, approximately 58 stable hyperthyroidism) was enrolled to explore V-J signatures distinguishing ophthalmopathy from hyperthyroidism. After sampling, hyperthyroidism patients received methimazole starting at 30 mg daily, and ophthalmopathy patients received high-dose intravenous methylprednisolone. The independent validation cohort included approximately 19 hyperthyroidism patients plus 17 patients who later progressed from hyperthyroidism to ophthalmopathy.

TCR beta CDR3 regions were amplified from RNA transcripts for repertoire sequencing. The first round of RT-PCR was done with HTBI primers and the Qiagen OneStep RT-PCR kit, and was followed by a second round of multiplex PCR, then size selection and purification. Libraries were sequenced on an Illumina HiSeq2000 using paired-end 100 bp reads. The original methods were these. SOAPnuke was used to process the reads, throwing out any read that had adapters, had uncalled bases, had a mean Phred below 15, or lacked an exact constant-primer or identifier match. COPE v1.2.5 was used to merge high-quality paired reads. Each unique nucleotide sequence was treated as a clonotype, and MiTCR v1.1 was used to align the clonotypes to the IMGT TRB V, D and J references. The analysis was limited to V-J combinations with a frequency above 0.0001, which together covered more than 99% of repertoires. For each V-J combination, a TCR clonal expansion and chaos score was defined as the ratio of F50 clonal expansion to chaos observed in the TCRdist matrix. Features were reduced by Welch's t-statistics and random forest to around 13 V-J combinations, which fed a naive Bayes classifier. The similarity between thyroid and blood repertoires was quantified using the Morisita-Horn index. Using fastp trimming at Q25 and MiXCR clonotype assembly, TCRdb reanalyzed the public sequencing data and kept in-frame beta chains. Each record represents a unique CDR3 protein, reported with the most common genes and DNA among its rows. The authors' filters were not applied to this entry. In this sample the table shows 900,000 to 1,200,000 distinct CDR3 sequences, around a third of which occur a single time. Of the sample, around 10% falls within the top ten clones.

Hyperthyroidism patients were newly diagnosed, were aged 18 to 65 years, and had a disease duration under 2 months. Patients were excluded if they had other autoimmune diseases, uncontrolled infections, pregnancy or lactation. Diagnosis relied on clinical symptoms, serum thyroxine, TRAb, thyroid ultrasound and orbital computed tomography. Total RNA was extracted using Trizol reagent, and RNA quality was checked on an Agilent 2100 Bioanalyzer. This clonotype showed up many times. This clone's antigen is unknown. Within one base of it there is no much larger clone, and no base qualities were kept. Results and caveats for the whole study, not just this receptor: In cross-validation, the 13-signature model distinguished ophthalmopathy from stable hyperthyroidism with 87.88% sensitivity and 81.08% specificity, while in the test set the corresponding values were roughly 80% and 75%. In validation, the model predicted ophthalmopathy progression with roughly 68% sensitivity and approximately 75% specificity; some 13 predicted patients were CT-confirmed with GO in a median of about 6.1 months. Most expanded thyroid clonotypes with frequency above 0.001 were also detected in blood, suggesting blood repertoires may reflect the thyroid immune response. No statistical method was used to set the sample size in advance, and the investigators knew which group each participant was assigned to.

The CDR3, cysteine through phenylalanine, is 16 amino acids long. Of the read, only the CDR3 DNA is kept; its 48 bases are in frame from base 1. Cut back by 1 base and 5 bases, the V and J ends lie 17 bases apart. The germline V gene encodes CDR1 SGHVS and CDR2 FNYEAQ. The clonotype originates from an adult man with Graves' hyperthyroidism. Source material: peripheral blood or thyroid tissue (not recorded which). The rearrangement combines TRBV7-6 with TRBJ2-5; tentative D gene TRBD2, with 6 bases matching. The CDR3 corresponds to CASSLVFSRGLETQYF. The sequenced DNA is TGTGCCAGCAGCTTAGTCTTCAGCCGGGGGTTGGAGACCCAGTACTTC.